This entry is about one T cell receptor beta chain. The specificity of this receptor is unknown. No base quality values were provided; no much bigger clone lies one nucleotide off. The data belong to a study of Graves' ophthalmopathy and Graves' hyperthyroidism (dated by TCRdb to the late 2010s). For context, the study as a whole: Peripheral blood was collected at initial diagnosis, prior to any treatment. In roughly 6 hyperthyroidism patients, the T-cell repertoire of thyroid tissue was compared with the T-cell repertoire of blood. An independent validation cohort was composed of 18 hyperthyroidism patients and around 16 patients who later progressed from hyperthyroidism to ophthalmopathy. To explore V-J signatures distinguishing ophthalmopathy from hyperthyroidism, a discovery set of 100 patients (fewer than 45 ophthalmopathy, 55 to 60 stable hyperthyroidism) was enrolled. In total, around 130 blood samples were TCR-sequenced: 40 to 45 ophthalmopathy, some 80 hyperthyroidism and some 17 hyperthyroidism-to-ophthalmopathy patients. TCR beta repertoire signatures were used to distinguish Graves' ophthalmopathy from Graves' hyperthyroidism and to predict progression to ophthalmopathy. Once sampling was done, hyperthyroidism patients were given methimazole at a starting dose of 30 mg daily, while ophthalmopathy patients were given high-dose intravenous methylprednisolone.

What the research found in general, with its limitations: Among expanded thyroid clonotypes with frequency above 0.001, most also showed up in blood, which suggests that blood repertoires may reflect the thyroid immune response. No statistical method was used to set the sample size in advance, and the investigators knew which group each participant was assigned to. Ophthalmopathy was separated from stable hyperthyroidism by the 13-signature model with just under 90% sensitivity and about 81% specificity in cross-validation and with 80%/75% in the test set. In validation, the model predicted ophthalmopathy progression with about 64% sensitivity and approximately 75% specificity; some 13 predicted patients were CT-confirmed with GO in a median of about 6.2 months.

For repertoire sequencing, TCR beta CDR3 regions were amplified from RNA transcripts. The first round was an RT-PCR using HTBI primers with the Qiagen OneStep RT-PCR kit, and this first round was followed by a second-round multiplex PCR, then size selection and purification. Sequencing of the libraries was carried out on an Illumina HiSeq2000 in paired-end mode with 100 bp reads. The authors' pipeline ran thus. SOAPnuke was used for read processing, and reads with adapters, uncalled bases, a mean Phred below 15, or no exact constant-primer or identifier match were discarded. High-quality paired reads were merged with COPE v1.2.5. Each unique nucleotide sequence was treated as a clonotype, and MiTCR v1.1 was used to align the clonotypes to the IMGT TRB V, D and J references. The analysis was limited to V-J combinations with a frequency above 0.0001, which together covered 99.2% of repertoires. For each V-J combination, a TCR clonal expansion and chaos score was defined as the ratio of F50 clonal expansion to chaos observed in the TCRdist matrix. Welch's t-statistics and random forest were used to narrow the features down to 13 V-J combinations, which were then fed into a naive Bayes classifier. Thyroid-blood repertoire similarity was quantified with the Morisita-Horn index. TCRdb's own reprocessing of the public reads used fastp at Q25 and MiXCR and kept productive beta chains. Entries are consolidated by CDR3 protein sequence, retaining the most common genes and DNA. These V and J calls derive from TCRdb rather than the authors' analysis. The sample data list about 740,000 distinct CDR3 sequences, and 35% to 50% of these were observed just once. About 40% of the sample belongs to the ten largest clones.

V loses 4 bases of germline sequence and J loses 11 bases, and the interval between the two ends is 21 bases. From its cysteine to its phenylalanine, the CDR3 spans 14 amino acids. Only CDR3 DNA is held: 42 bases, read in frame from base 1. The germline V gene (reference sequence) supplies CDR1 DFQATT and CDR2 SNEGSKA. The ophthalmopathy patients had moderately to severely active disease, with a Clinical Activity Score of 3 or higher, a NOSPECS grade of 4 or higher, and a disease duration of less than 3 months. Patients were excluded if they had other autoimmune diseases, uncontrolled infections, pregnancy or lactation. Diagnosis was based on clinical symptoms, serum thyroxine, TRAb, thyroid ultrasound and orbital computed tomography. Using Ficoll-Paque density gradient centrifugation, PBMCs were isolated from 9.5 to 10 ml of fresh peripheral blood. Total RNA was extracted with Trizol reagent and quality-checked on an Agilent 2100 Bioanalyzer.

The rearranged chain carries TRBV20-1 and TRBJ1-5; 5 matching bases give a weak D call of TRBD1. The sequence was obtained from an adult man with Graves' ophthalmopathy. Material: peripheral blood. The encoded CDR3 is CSAIDSGRQETQHF. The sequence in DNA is TGCAGTGCTATTGACAGCGGTCGGCAAGAGACCCAGCATTTT.